The entry below describes one T cell receptor (beta chain). Its antigen is undetermined. The record originates from a study of cytomegalovirus exposure and HLA in healthy donors. Regarding the study as a whole: Per a later analysis, 18,000 or so TCR beta sequences showed association with HLA alleles at 0.05 false discovery rate. Some V segments (TRBV6-2 and TRBV6-3 among them) were excluded as indistinguishable.

Germline V lookup: CDR1 WSHSY, CDR2 SAAADI. V lost 2 bases and J lost 6; bases outside the gene matches: 5. The CDR3 sequence is 15 residues long. PCR was performed using 60 Vbeta and 13 Jbeta primers. Libraries were prepared by immunoSEQ multiplex PCR; TCRdb keeps only in-frame clonotypes and omits some of them. The sample includes 190,000 or so clones, under 85% of them seen just once. The sequence derives from a man aged 50 to 59 in good health and CMV-seronegative. Sequenced input: PBMCs. This chain links TRBV10-2 with TRBJ1-4, with 8 nucleotides matching TRBD1. The DNA for the CDR3 is TGCGCCAGCAGTGAGAGGACAGGGAAGGATGAAAAACTGTTTTTT. Translating it yields CASSERTGKDEKLFF.